Included here is one T cell receptor beta chain sequence, with context. Its specificity is unknown. Libraries were made from TCR beta cDNA, and they carried unique molecular identifiers. TCRdb re-called the PCR reads with MiXCR, one entry per CDR3 protein. The data contain roughly 870,000 distinct CDR3 sequences, roughly half of them singletons. The data belong to a study of post-analysis software for immune sequencing data. Findings and limits, study-wide: Patients used several TRBV segments, including TRBV5-6, TRBV5-1 and TRBV20-1, more often than controls.

Trimming pared 8 bases from V and 3 bases from J, leaving 20 bases between. CDR3 size: 16 residues. V usage is TRBV12-3 or TRBV12-4 and J usage is TRBJ2-1; the D gene could be TRBD1 or TRBD2 (6 bases each). The sequence was obtained from a girl aged 10-17 years with multiple sclerosis. Sequencing input: blood. For the CDR3, the DNA is TGTGCCAGCTCACCTCGGGGGCGGGGCCACTACAATGAGCAGTTCTTC. Its translation: CASSPRGRGHYNEQFF.